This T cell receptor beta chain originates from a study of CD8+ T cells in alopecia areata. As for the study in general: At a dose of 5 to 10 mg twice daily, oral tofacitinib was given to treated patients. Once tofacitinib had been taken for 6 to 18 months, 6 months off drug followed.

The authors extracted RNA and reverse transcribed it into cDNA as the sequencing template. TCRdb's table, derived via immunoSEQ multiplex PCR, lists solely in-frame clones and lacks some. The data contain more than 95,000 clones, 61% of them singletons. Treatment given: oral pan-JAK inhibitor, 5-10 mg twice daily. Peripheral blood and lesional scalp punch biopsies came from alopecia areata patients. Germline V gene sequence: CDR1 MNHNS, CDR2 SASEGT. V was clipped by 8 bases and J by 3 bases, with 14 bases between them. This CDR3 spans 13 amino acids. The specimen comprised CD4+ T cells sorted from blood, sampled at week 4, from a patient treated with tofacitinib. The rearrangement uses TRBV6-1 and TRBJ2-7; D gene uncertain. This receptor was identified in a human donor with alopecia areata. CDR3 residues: CASRLKEGYEQYF. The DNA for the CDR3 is TGTGCCAGCCGCTTAAAGGAAGGCTACGAGCAGTACTTC.